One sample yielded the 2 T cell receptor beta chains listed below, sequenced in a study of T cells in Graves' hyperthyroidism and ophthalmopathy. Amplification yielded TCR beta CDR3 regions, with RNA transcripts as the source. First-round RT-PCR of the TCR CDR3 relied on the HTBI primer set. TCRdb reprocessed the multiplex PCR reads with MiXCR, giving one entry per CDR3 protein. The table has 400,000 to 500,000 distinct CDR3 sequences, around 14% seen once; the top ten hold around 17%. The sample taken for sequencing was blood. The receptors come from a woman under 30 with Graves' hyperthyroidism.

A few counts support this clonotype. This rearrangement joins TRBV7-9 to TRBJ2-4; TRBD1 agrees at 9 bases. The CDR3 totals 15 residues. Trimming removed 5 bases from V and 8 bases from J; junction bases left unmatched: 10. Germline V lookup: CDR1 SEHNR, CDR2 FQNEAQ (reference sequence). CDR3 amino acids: CASSATLGQGDIQYF. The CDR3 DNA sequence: TGTGCCAGCAGCGCAACACTGGGACAGGGAGACATTCAGTACTTC.

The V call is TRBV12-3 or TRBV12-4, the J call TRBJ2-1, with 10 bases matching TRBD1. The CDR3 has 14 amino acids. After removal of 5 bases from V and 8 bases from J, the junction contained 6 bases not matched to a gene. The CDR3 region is CASSTGTGVHEQFF. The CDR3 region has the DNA TGTGCCAGCAGTACCGGGACAGGGGTCCATGAGCAGTTCTTC.